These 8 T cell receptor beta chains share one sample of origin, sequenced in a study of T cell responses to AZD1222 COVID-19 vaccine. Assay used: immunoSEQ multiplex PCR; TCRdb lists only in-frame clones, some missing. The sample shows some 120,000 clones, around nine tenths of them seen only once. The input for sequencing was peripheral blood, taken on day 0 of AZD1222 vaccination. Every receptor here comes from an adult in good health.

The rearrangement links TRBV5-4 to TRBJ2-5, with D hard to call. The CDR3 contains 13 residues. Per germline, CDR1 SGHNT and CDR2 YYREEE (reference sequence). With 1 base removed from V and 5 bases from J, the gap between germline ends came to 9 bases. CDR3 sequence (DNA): TGTGCCAGCAGCTTGAGAATGGCGGAGACCCAGTACTTC. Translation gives CASSLRMAETQYF.

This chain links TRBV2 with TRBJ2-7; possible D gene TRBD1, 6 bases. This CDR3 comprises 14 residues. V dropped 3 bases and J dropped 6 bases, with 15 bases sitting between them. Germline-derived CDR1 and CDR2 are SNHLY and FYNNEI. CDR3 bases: TGTGCCAGCAGTGAGGGGTCAGGGGTTGGCGAGCAGTACTTC. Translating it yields CASSEGSGVGEQYF.

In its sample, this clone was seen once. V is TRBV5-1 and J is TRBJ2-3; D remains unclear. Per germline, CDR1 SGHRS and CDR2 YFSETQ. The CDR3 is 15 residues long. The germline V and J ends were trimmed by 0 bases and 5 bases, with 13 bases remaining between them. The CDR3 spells CASSLAGLEVDTQYF. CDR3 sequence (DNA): TGCGCCAGCAGCTTGGCCGGCCTAGAGGTAGATACGCAGTATTTT. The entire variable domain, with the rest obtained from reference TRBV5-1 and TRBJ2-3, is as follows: KAGVTQTPRYLIKTRGQQVTLSCSPISGHRSVSWYQQTPGQGLQFLFEYFSETQRNKGNFPGRFSGRQFSNSRSEMNVSTLELGDSALYLCASSLAGLEVDTQYFGPGTRLTVL.

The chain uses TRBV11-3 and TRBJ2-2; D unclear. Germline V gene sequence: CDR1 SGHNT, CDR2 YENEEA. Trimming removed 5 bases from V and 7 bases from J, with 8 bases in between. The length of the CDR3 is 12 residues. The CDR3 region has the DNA TGTGCCAGCAGCAAACGGAGCGGGGAGCTGTTTTTT. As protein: CASSKRSGELFF. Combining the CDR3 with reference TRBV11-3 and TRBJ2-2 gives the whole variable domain EAGVVQSPRYKIIEKKQPVAFWCNPISGHNTLYWYLQNLGQGPELLIRYENEEAVDDSQLPKDRFSAERLKGVDSTLKIQPAELGDSAVYLCASSKRSGELFFGEGSRLTVL.

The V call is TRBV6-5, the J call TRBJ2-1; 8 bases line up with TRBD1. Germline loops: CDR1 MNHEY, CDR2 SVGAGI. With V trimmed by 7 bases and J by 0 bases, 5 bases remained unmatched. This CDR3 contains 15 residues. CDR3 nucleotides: TGTGCCAGCACCCCGGACAGGGCCTCCTACAATGAGCAGTTCTTC. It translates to CASTPDRASYNEQFF.

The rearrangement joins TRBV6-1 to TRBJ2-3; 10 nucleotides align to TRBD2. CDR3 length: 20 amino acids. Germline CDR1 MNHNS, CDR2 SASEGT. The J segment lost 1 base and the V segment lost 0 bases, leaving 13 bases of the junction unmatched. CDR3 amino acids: CASSEAQSTGAGGRTDTQYF. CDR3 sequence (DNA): TGTGCCAGCAGTGAAGCTCAATCTACGGGAGCGGGAGGGCGCACAGATACGCAGTATTTT.

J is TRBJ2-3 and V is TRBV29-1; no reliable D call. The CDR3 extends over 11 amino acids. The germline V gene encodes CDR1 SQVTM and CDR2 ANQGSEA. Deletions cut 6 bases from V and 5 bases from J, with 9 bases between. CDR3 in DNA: TGCAGCGTCCGAGTATTAGATACGCAGTATTTT. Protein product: CSVRVLDTQYF.

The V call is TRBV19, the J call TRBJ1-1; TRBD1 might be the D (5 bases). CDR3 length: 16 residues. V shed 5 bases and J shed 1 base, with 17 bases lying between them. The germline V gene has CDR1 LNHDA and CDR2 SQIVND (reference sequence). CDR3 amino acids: CASSPTGGEENTEAFF. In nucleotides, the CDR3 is TGTGCCAGTAGTCCGACCGGGGGGGAGGAGAACACTGAAGCTTTCTTT.